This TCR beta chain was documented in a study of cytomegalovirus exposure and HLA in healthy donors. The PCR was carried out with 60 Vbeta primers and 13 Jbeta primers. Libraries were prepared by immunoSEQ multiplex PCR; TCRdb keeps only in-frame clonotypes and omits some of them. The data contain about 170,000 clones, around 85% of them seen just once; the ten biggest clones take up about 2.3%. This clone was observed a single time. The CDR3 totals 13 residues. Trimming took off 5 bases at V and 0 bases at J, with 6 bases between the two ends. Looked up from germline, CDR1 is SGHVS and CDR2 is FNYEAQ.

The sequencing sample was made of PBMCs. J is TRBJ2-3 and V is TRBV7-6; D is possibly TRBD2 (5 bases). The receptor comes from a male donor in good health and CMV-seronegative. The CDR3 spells CASSRGSTDTQYF. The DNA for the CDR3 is TGTGCCAGCAGCCGAGGGAGCACAGATACGCAGTATTTT.